The following is a TCR beta chain sequence with its context. Its antigen is not known. With random hexamers, reverse transcription was performed on about 0.45 to 1 ug of RNA. Across 54 Vbeta and 13 Jbeta, immunoSEQ multiplex PCR amplified TCR beta CDR3. MiXCR was run by TCRdb on the immunoSEQ multiplex PCR reads, yielding one entry per CDR3 protein. The table shows about 180,000 distinct CDR3 sequences, with roughly 95% occurring only once. The sample comes from a study of CD8 T cells in Susac syndrome. The study's findings and limits: As the study acknowledged, the number of individuals in its TCR sequencing and HLA analysis was relatively small.

Sequencing targeted TCR beta in T cells from blood (CD8+ and CD4+). Negative isolation yielded CD8+ and CD4+ T cells; FACS enriched TEMRA cells. Germline lookup yields CDR1 KGHDR and CDR2 SFDVKD. This CDR3 region has 11 residues. V was trimmed by 0 bases and J by 9 bases, leaving 2 bases between them. This receptor was obtained from a human donor with multiple sclerosis. Sample: CD4+ T cells from PBMCs. V is TRBV24-1 and J is TRBJ2-1; D gene unclear. The CDR3 sequence is CATSDLGEQFF. CDR3 in DNA: TGTGCCACCAGTGATTTGGGTGAGCAGTTCTTC.